This TCR beta chain was observed in a study of cytomegalovirus exposure and HLA in healthy donors. The CDR3 loop spans 15 amino acids. Germline values: CDR1 MDHEN, CDR2 SYDVKM. J lost 2 bases, V lost 5 bases, and 3 bases had no gene match. Study observations and caveats: The study flagged some 170 TCR beta chains as cytomegalovirus-associated.

Regarding this clone: What it binds is not known.

Some clones are missing from TCRdb's copy, which holds only in-frame ones; the method was immunoSEQ multiplex PCR. The sample consists of approximately 240,000 clones, over 80% of them appearing once. The sample consisted of PBMCs. The rearrangement uses TRBV28 and TRBJ2-1, with 10 bases identical to TRBD2. This receptor was taken from a woman younger than 35 in good health and CMV-seronegative. This CDR3 reads CASSPGTSAYNEQFF. DNA of the CDR3: TGTGCCAGCAGTCCCGGGACTAGCGCCTACAATGAGCAGTTCTTC.